A single sample gave rise to the 18 T cell receptor beta chains below, sequenced in a study of response to subunit inactivated influenza vaccine. TCRdb reanalysed the RT-PCR reads using MiXCR and keeps one entry per CDR3 protein. The sample lists roughly 500,000 distinct CDR3 sequences, under 30% occurring once. The same data also contributed to another study, on T cells expressing NK-cell markers. As that report states: In generating TCR beta cDNA, 5'RACE template switching with UMIs was used.

Sequencing used CD4+ T cells sorted from PBMCs, obtained 11 to 12 days after vaccination. The receptors stem from a man aged 50-60 years who received an inactivated influenza vaccine.

The gene calls are TRBV20-1 and TRBJ2-5; TRBD1 matches 9 bases. Germline trimming cut 6 bases from V and 5 bases from J; bases unmatched to any gene: 4. CDR1 is DFQATT, CDR2 SNEGSKA, per germline (reference sequence). The CDR3 is 12 residues long. The CDR3 loop is CSAMDRGETQYF. The DNA for the CDR3 is TGCAGTGCAATGGACAGGGGCGAGACCCAGTACTTC.

There are a few counts of this clonotype. The chain is built from TRBV25-1 and TRBJ2-1; TRBD2 matches 11 bases. The CDR3 has 13 residues. With V trimmed by 10 bases and J by 3 bases, 2 bases remained unmatched. Germline loops: CDR1 MGHDK, CDR2 SYGVNS. The CDR3 region has the DNA TGTGCCACGGGGACTAGCGGCTACAATGAGCAGTTCTTC. Translated, it gives CATGTSGYNEQFF.

The chain links TRBV6-5 to TRBJ2-5, with a possible D match to TRBD2 (6 bases). Looked up from germline, CDR1 is MNHEY and CDR2 is SVGAGI. V shed 4 bases and J shed 4 bases, with 10 bases lying between them. The CDR3 is 13 amino acids. The CDR3 loop is CASSWARGETQYF. CDR3 DNA: TGTGCCAGCAGTTGGGCGCGGGGAGAGACCCAGTACTTC.

The chain links TRBV7-8 to TRBJ2-5; the match to TRBD2 covers 11 bases. This CDR3 has 13 amino acids. J was trimmed by 5 bases and V by 6 bases; bases with no gene match: 2. Germline values: CDR1 SGHVS, CDR2 FQNEAQ. The CDR3 here is CASRASGRETQYF. The CDR3, as DNA: TGTGCCAGCAGGGCTAGCGGGAGGGAGACCCAGTACTTC.

The table lists this clonotype with a few counts. This chain connects TRBV6-2 or TRBV6-3 to TRBJ2-1, with TRBD2 matching over 8 bases. V shed 6 bases, J shed 1 base, and the junction held 8 bases outside the gene matches. Germline CDR1 MNHEY, CDR2 SVGEGT. This CDR3 comprises 16 residues. The CDR3 DNA sequence: TGTGCCAGCAGACCAAGTAGCGGGGCGTCCTACAATGAGCAGTTCTTC. This translates into CASRPSSGASYNEQFF.

This clonotype occurred many times. The V and J genes are TRBV29-1 and TRBJ2-3, with 7 positions matching TRBD2. V trimming: 6 bases; J trimming: 3 bases; junction bases outside the gene matches: 6. This CDR3 spans 13 amino acids. Germline V CDR1 and CDR2: SQVTM, ANQGSEA. This CDR3 is CSVISGGTDTQYF. The CDR3 bases are TGCAGCGTGATTTCGGGGGGTACAGATACGCAGTATTTT.

The sample holds a few counts of this clonotype. V is TRBV5-1 and J is TRBJ1-6, with D perhaps matching TRBD1 (6 bases). V lost 0 bases to trimming and J lost 9 bases, with 16 bases between them. This CDR3 is 16 amino acids long. CDR1 is SGHRS and CDR2 is YFSETQ in the germline V gene. The CDR3 DNA sequence: TGCGCCAGCAGCTTGGCTAGCAGGGGCCTTAGTTCACCCCTCCACTTT. Translating gives CASSLASRGLSSPLHF. Supplemented by reference TRBV5-1 and TRBJ1-6, the full variable domain reads KAGVTQTPRYLIKTRGQQVTLSCSPISGHRSVSWYQQTPGQGLQFLFEYFSETQRNKGNFPGRFSGRQFSNSRSEMNVSTLELGDSALYLCASSLASRGLSSPLHFGNGTRLTVT.

The chain combines TRBV7-6 with TRBJ1-5; no definite D call. Per the germline V gene, CDR1 is SGHVS and CDR2 is FNYEAQ. V dropped 1 base and J dropped 6 bases, with 13 bases sitting between them. The CDR3 loop spans 15 amino acids. The CDR3 bases are TGTGCCAGCAGCTTAGGAAAGGCGGCGGGTCAGCCCCAGCATTTT. Translating it yields CASSLGKAAGQPQHF.

The CDR3 DNA is TGCGCCAGCAGCTTGACGGTCGGGCAGGGAGGCAAAAACATTCAGTACTTC. This gives the protein CASSLTVGQGGKNIQYF. The J gene is TRBJ2-4, the V gene TRBV5-1; TRBD2 might be the D (6 bases). The CDR3 totals 17 residues. Germline values: CDR1 SGHRS, CDR2 YFSETQ. Trimming stripped 1 base from V and 3 bases from J, with 17 bases between.

The rearrangement uses TRBV20-1 and TRBJ2-5, with 9 bases lining up with TRBD2. The CDR3 is made up of 15 amino acids. CDR1 is DFQATT and CDR2 is SNEGSKA in the germline V gene (reference sequence). V lost 3 bases, J lost 4 bases, and 9 bases stayed unmatched. The CDR3: CSASGAGGRLETQYF. CDR3 coding DNA: TGCAGTGCTAGTGGCGCGGGGGGGCGTTTAGAGACCCAGTACTTC.

This chain links TRBV5-1 with TRBJ1-1, with TRBD1 as a possible D gene (5 bases). Trimming removed 4 bases from V and 1 base from J, with 14 bases in between. This CDR3 comprises 15 residues. Germline V gene lookup returns CDR1 SGHRS and CDR2 YFSETQ. Written as DNA, the CDR3 is TGCGCCAGCAGCCCATCCGGACATACGAACACTGAAGCTTTCTTT. Translation: CASSPSGHTNTEAFF.

The chain carries TRBV5-1 and TRBJ2-7, with no clear D. V gave up 4 bases and J gave up 2 bases, with 16 bases separating them. The CDR3 totals 15 residues. Germline CDR1 SGHRS, CDR2 YFSETQ. The CDR3 DNA reads TGCGCCAGCAGCCTACCTAACCGACGAGCCTACGAGCAGTACTTC. It codes for CASSLPNRRAYEQYF.

V usage is TRBV20-1 and J usage is TRBJ2-7; the D is unclear. V was cut by 3 bases and J by 6 bases, with 15 bases left in between. Germline assignment: CDR1 DFQATT and CDR2 SNEGSKA (reference sequence). CDR3 length equals 13 residues. The DNA for the CDR3 is TGCAGTGCTAGGTCGAATTGGGTAGGCGAGCAGTACTTC. Protein product: CSARSNWVGEQYF.

This chain uses TRBV6-1 with TRBJ2-7; 8 bases are a match to TRBD2. There are 15 residues in the CDR3. CDR1 and CDR2 from the germline V gene are MNHNS and SASEGT. The J segment lost 2 bases and the V segment lost 6 bases, leaving 9 bases of the junction unmatched. The CDR3 sequence is CASSPGLVKTYEQYF. The CDR3 region has the DNA TGTGCCAGCAGCCCGGGACTAGTAAAAACCTACGAGCAGTACTTC.

A note on this clonotype: The junction shows a germline mismatch at one end, possibly a read error. The V call is TRBV29-1, the J call TRBJ1-5, with TRBD1 as a possible D gene (5 bases). Germline V CDR1 and CDR2: SQVTM, ANQGSEA. This CDR3 has 12 amino acids. The CDR3 nucleotides read TGCAGCGCCGGACACCAAGATCATCCCCAGCATTTT. Its protein product is CSAGHQDHPQHF.

This clonotype was seen a few times. The gene calls are TRBV12-3 or TRBV12-4 and TRBJ2-5; D ambiguous. The V end lost 2 bases, the J end lost 7 bases, and 17 bases lay between the germline ends. This CDR3 has 15 amino acids. CDR3: CASSLSRPRSGTQYF. The CDR3 coding sequence is TGTGCCAGCAGTTTATCCCGCCCAAGATCGGGGACCCAGTACTTC.

Only a few counts were recorded for this clonotype. The rearrangement joins TRBV7-9 to TRBJ2-7, with D unclear. Germline assignment: CDR1 SEHNR and CDR2 FQNEAQ (reference sequence). Trimming removed 5 bases from V and 3 bases from J, with 8 bases in between. The CDR3 contains 12 residues. The CDR3 reads CASSIDGYEQYF. The CDR3 bases are TGTGCCAGCAGCATAGACGGCTACGAGCAGTACTTC. Based on the CDR3 plus reference TRBV7-9 and TRBJ2-7, the full variable domain is DTGVSQNPRHKITKRGQNVTFRCDPISEHNRLYWYRQTLGQGPEFLTYFQNEAQLEKSRLLSDRFSAERPKGSFSTLEIQRTEQGDSAMYLCASSIDGYEQYFGPGTRLTVT.

The V gene is TRBV12-3 or TRBV12-4, the J gene TRBJ1-4, with 9 bases fitting TRBD1. The trim removed 5 bases at V and 10 bases at J, leaving 8 bases unmatched. This CDR3 contains 14 residues. Written as DNA, the CDR3 is TGTGCCAGCAGTCCGGGACAGGGAGGGCGAAAACTGTTTTTT. Residues: CASSPGQGGRKLFF.